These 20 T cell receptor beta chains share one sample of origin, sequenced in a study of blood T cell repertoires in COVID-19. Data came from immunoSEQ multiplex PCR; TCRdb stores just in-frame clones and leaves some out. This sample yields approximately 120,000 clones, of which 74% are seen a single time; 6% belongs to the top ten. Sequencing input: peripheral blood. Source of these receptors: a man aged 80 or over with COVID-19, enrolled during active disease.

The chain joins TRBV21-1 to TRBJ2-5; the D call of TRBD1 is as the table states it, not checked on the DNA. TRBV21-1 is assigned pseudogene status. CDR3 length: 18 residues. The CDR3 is CASSPWAYTPSLPETQYF. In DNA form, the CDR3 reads TGTGCCAGCAGCCCTTGGGCCTACACTCCTTCACTCCCTGAGACCCAGTACTTC.

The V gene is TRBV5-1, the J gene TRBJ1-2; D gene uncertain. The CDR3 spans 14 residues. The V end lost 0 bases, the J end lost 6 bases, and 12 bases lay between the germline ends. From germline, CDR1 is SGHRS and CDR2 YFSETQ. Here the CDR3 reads CASSLETGWDGYTF. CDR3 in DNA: TGCGCCAGCAGCTTGGAGACGGGTTGGGATGGCTACACCTTC.

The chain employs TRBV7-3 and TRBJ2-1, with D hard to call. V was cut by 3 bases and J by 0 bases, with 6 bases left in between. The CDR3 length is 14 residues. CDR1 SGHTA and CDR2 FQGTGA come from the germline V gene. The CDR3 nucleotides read TGTGCCAGCAGCTTCGCAGACTCCTACAATGAGCAGTTCTTC. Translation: CASSFADSYNEQFF.

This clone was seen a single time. CDR3 residues: CASSYSGLAGAETQYF. CDR3 DNA: TGTGCCAGCAGTTACTCCGGACTAGCGGGAGCAGAGACCCAGTACTTC. The chain has TRBV6-5 and TRBJ2-5, with TRBD2 identical over 13 bases. The CDR3 contains 16 residues. Trimming took 0 bases from V and 4 from J; bases not matched to a gene: 2. Germline loops: CDR1 MNHEY, CDR2 SVGAGI.

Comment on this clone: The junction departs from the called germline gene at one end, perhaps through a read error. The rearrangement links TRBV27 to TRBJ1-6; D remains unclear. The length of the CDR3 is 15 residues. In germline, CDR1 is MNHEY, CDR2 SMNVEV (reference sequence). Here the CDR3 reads CASCFEVTNNSPLHF. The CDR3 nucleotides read TGTGCCAGCTGTTTTGAGGTAACCAATAATTCACCCCTCCACTTT.

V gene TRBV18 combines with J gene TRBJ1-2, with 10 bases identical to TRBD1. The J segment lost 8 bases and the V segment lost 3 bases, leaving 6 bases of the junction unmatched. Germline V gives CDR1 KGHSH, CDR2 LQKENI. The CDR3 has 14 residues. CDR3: CASSPRGTGEGYTF. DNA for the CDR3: TGTGCCAGCTCACCTCGAGGGACAGGGGAAGGCTACACCTTC.

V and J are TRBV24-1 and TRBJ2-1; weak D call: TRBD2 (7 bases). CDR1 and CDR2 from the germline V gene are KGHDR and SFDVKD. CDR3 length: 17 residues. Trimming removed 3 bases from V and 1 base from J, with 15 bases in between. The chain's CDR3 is CATSDPEGRGSYNEQFF. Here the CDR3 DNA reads TGTGCCACCAGTGATCCCGAAGGGAGGGGGTCCTACAATGAGCAGTTCTTC.

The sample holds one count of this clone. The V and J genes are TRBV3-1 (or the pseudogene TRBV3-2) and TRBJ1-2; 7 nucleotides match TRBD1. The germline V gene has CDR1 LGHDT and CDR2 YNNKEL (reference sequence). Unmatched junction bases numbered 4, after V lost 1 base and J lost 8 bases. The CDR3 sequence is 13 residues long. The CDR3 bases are TGTGCCAGCAGCCAAGGGACAGGCCGGGGCTACACCTTC. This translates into CASSQGTGRGYTF.

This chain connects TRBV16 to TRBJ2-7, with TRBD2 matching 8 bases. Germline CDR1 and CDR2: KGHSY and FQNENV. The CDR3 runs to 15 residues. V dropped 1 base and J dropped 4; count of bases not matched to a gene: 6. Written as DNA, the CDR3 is TGTGCCAGCAGCCAATGGGTAGCGGGAATTTACGAGCAGTACTTC. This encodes CASSQWVAGIYEQYF. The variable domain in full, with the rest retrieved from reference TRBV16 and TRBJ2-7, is GEEVAQTPKHLVRGEGQKAKLYCAPIKGHSYVFWYQQVLKNEFKFLISFQNENVFDETGMPKERFSAKCLPNSPCSLEIQATKLEDSAVYFCASSQWVAGIYEQYFGPGTRLTVT.

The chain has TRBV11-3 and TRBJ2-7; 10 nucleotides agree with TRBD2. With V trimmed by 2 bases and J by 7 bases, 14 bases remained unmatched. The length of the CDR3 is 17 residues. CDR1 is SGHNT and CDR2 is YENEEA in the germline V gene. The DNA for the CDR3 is TGTGCCAGCAGCTTAACTCCTGAGAGCGGGAGGGCCGGAGAGCAGTACTTC. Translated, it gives CASSLTPESGRAGEQYF.

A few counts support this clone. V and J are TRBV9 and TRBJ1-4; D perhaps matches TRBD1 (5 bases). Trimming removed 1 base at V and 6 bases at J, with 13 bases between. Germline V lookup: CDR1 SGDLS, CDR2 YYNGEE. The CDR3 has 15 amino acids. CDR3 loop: CASSVRAGLDEKLFF. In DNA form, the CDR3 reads TGTGCCAGCAGCGTAAGGGCAGGGTTGGATGAAAAACTGTTTTTT.

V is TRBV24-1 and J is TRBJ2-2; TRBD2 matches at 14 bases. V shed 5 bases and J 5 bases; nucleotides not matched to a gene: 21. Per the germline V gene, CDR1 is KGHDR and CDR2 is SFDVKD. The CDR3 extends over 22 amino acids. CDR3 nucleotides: TGTGCCACCAGTGTCCTTCGGACTAGCGGGAGGTTTGGAAAGGGAACAACCGGGGAGCTGTTTTTT. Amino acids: CATSVLRTSGRFGKGTTGELFF.

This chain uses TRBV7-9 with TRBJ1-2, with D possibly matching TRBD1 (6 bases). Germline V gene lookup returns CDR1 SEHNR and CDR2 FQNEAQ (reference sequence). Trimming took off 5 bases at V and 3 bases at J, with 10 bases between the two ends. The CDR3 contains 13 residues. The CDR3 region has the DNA TGTGCCAGCAGCCGTTGGACAGACTATGGCTACACCTTC. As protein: CASSRWTDYGYTF.

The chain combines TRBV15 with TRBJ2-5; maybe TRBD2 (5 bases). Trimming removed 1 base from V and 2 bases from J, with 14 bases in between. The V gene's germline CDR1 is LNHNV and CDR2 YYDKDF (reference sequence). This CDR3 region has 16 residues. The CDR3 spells CATSRVPGKVQETQYF. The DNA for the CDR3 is TGTGCCACCAGCAGAGTCCCGGGAAAGGTTCAAGAGACCCAGTACTTC.

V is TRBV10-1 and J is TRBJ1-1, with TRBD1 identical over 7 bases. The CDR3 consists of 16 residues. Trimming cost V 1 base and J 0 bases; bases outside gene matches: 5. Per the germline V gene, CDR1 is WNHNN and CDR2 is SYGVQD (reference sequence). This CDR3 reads CASSELAGGLNTEAFF. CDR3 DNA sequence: TGCGCCAGCAGTGAGTTGGCAGGGGGTTTGAACACTGAAGCTTTCTTT.

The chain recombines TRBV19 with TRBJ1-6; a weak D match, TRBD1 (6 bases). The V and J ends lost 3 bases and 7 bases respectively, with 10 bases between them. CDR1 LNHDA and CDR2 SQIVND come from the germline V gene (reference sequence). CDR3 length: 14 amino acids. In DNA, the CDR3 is TGTGCCAGTAGTATTAAACAGGGAAATTCACCCCTCCACTTT. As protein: CASSIKQGNSPLHF.

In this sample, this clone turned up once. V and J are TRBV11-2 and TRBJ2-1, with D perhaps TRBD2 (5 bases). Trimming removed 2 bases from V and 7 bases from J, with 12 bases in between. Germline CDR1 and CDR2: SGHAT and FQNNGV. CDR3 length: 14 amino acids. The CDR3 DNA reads TGTGCCAGCAGCTTACGGTGGTCGGGGAATGAGCAGTTCTTC. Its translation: CASSLRWSGNEQFF.

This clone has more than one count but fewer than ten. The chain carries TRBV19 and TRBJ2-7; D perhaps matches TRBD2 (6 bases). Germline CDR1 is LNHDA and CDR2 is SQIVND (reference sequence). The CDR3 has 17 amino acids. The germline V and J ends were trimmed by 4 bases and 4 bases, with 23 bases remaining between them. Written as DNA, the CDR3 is TGTGCCAGTAGTACCACCTCTTACGGGAGCATGGATTACGAGCAGTACTTC. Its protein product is CASSTTSYGSMDYEQYF.

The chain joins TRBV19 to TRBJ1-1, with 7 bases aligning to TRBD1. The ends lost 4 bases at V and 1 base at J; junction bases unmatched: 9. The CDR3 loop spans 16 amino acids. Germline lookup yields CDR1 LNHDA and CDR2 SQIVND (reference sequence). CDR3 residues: CASSNRARDRNTEAFF. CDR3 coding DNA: TGTGCCAGTAGTAATCGGGCGCGGGACAGGAACACTGAAGCTTTCTTT.

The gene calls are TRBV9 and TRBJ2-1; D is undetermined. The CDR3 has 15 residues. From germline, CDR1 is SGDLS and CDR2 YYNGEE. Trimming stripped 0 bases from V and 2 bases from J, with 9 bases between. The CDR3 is CASSVALGAYNEQFF. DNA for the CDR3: TGTGCCAGCAGCGTAGCACTTGGTGCCTACAATGAGCAGTTCTTC.